This T cell receptor beta chain appears in the sequencing data of a study of blood T cell repertoires in COVID-19. Whole-study context: Spain, Italy and the United States supplied samples that represented acute and convalescent COVID-19. The cDNA or gDNA used as material had been derived from T cells, B-cell-depleted T cells, or PBMCs.

Original handling: How many nucleated cells were present was estimated from reference gene primer amplification. Generated by immunoSEQ multiplex PCR, the TCRdb table keeps only in-frame clones and is missing some. D and trimming come from the DNA, and the V and J calls and clone size come from that table. This table has 200,000 to 250,000 clones, around 86% appearing once. CDR1 is LGHDT and CDR2 is YNNKEL in the germline V gene (reference sequence). The V gene lost 3 bases and the J gene lost 9 bases, with 6 bases spanning the gap. CDR3 length: 11 amino acids. This TCR derives from a man aged 55-75 years who had recovered from COVID-19. This chain joins TRBV3-1 (or the pseudogene TRBV3-2) and TRBJ2-1, with no clear D. The sequencing input was peripheral blood. CDR3 DNA sequence: TGTGCCAGCAGCCAGGGCGTTGAGCAGTTCTTC. Its translation: CASSQGVEQFF.